These 21 T cell receptor beta chains share one sample of origin, sequenced in a study of blood T cells in healthy people across ages. The use of a sample-barcoded 5' primer and a J-beta primer mix characterized a second PCR of about 7 to 12 cycles. TCRdb re-called the 5' RACE reads through MiXCR, storing one row per CDR3 protein. The table shows about 1,400,000 distinct CDR3 sequences, with approximately 59% occurring only once. Sequences were obtained from blood. These receptors originate from a man between 18 and 29 years old in good health.

For the CDR3, the DNA is TGCAGTGCTAGAGAGCCTCGCCCCAACAGCATTCAGTACTTC. Protein product: CSAREPRPNSIQYF. This chain connects TRBV20-1 to TRBJ2-4, with no clear D. Trimming removed 0 bases at V and 9 bases at J, with 15 bases between. The CDR3 has 14 residues. Germline values: CDR1 DFQATT, CDR2 SNEGSKA (reference sequence).

The chain combines TRBV24-1 with TRBJ2-5, with 10 bases identical to TRBD2. From germline, CDR1 is KGHDR and CDR2 SFDVKD. J lost 5 bases, V lost 3 bases, and 11 bases had no gene match. This CDR3 contains 17 residues. DNA for the CDR3: TGTGCCACCAGTGATGCAACCTTAGCGGGGGGACCGGAGACCCAGTACTTC. Protein: CATSDATLAGGPETQYF.

This chain connects TRBV29-1 to TRBJ1-1, with a weak D call TRBD1 (5 bases). There are 13 residues in the CDR3. Trimming removed 6 bases at V and 1 base at J, with 12 bases between. From germline, CDR1 is SQVTM and CDR2 ANQGSEA. The CDR3 is CSVSNTGNTEAFF. The CDR3 DNA sequence: TGCAGCGTAAGCAATACAGGGAACACTGAAGCTTTCTTT.

In its sample, this clonotype was seen a few times. This chain joins TRBV3-1 and TRBJ2-3, with a tentative D call TRBD2 (5 bases). Germline lookup yields CDR1 LGHDT and CDR2 YNNKEL (reference sequence). The CDR3 has 14 amino acids. V was shortened by 1 base and J by 8 bases, with 13 bases between the two germline ends. The CDR3 nucleotides read TGTGCCAGCAGCCAAGGCGGGCAGTTGGGTACGCAGTATTTT. Amino acid sequence: CASSQGGQLGTQYF.

The V and J genes are TRBV20-1 and TRBJ2-7; 8 positions match TRBD1. Gene TRBJ2-5 matches the end of the DNA better, so the J call may be wrong. CDR1 is DFQATT, CDR2 SNEGSKA, per germline (reference sequence). The CDR3 consists of 16 residues. CDR3 bases: TGCAGTGCTGGGGGACCAGACAGGGGCGATGCAGAGACCCAGTACTTC. It translates to CSAGGPDRGDAETQYF.

The count of this clonotype is one. The gene calls are TRBV27 and TRBJ2-3, with 12 bases lining up with TRBD2. The J segment lost 3 bases and the V segment lost 6 bases, leaving 19 bases of the junction unmatched. The V gene's germline CDR1 is MNHEY and CDR2 SMNVEV (reference sequence). This CDR3 has 20 amino acids. CDR3 residues: CASSGTNLAGGPRGTDTQYF. The CDR3 coding sequence is TGTGCCAGCAGCGGAACTAATCTAGCGGGAGGGCCGAGGGGGACAGATACGCAGTATTTT.

This rearrangement joins TRBV24-1 to TRBJ1-5; no firm D call. This CDR3 is 14 amino acids long. Trimming cost V 3 bases and J 4 bases, with 9 bases left between them. Per the germline V gene, CDR1 is KGHDR and CDR2 is SFDVKD. This CDR3 reads CATSDTAKNQPQHF. In DNA form, the CDR3 reads TGTGCCACCAGTGATACAGCTAAGAATCAGCCCCAGCATTTT.

V usage is TRBV11-2 and J usage is TRBJ2-5; 10 bases match TRBD2. From germline, CDR1 is SGHAT and CDR2 FQNNGV. The CDR3 sequence is 16 residues long. Germline trimming cut 2 bases from V and 0 bases from J; bases unmatched to any gene: 3. In nucleotides, the CDR3 is TGTGCCAGCAGCTTAAGAACTAGCGGGGACCAAGAGACCCAGTACTTC. Encoded protein: CASSLRTSGDQETQYF.

In its sample, this clonotype was seen a few times. This sequence joins TRBV5-1 and TRBJ2-2; D is perhaps TRBD2 (5 bases). The CDR3 is 15 residues long. The V and J ends lost 2 bases and 0 bases respectively, with 8 bases between them. Germline assignment: CDR1 SGHRS and CDR2 YFSETQ. The CDR3 protein is CASSFEGPNTGELFF. CDR3 nucleotide sequence: TGCGCCAGCAGCTTCGAGGGCCCGAACACCGGGGAGCTGTTTTTT.

The sample holds one count of this clonotype. The V and J genes are TRBV5-1 and TRBJ2-1; D is perhaps TRBD2 (5 bases). Germline V CDR1 and CDR2: SGHRS, YFSETQ. Trimming removed 2 bases at V and 2 bases at J, with 11 bases between. This CDR3 contains 15 residues. CDR3 coding DNA: TGCGCCAGCAGCTTAGGACGGAGGACCTACAATGAGCAGTTCTTC. Translation: CASSLGRRTYNEQFF.

The sample holds a few counts of this clonotype. The chain recombines TRBV6-5 with TRBJ2-1; a possible D gene is TRBD2 (6 bases). The CDR3 length is 17 residues. The V gene's germline CDR1 is MNHEY and CDR2 SVGAGI. Trimming took off 4 bases at V and 0 bases at J, with 16 bases between the two ends. In DNA, the CDR3 is TGTGCCAGCAGTTCCCGGAGTAGCGGCCGCTCCTACAATGAGCAGTTCTTC. Translating it yields CASSSRSSGRSYNEQFF.

V gene TRBV7-9 combines with J gene TRBJ1-2, with D unresolved. Germline CDR1 reads SEHNR; CDR2 reads FQNEAQ (reference sequence). Trimming removed 5 bases at V and 5 bases at J, with 12 bases between. The CDR3 is made up of 13 amino acids. The CDR3 nucleotides are TGTGCCAGCAGCGCAAGAGTAGGATATGGCTACACCTTC. It codes for CASSARVGYGYTF.

J is TRBJ2-1 and V is TRBV4-2; D call uncertain. The CDR3 has 12 residues. V was cut by 4 bases and J by 9 bases, with 10 bases left in between. Germline-derived CDR1 and CDR2 are LGHNA and YNFKEQ. The CDR3 DNA follows: TGTGCCAGCAGCCGACCCGGTGGTGAGCAGTTCTTC. It is translated as CASSRPGGEQFF.

V and J are TRBV5-5 and TRBJ2-1; 9 bases agree with TRBD2. The ends lost 4 bases at V and 2 bases at J; junction bases unmatched: 4. Germline V gene lookup returns CDR1 SGHKS and CDR2 YYEKEE (reference sequence). The CDR3 sequence is 15 residues long. The DNA for the CDR3 is TGTGCCAGCAGCCGGCGGACTAGCGCCTACAATGAGCAGTTCTTC. This translates into CASSRRTSAYNEQFF.

In this sample, this clonotype turned up a few times. The chain has TRBV12-3 or TRBV12-4 and TRBJ2-3; 8 bases line up with TRBD2. V was clipped by 1 base and J by 4 bases; unmatched bases: 4. This CDR3 comprises 15 residues. The CDR3 coding sequence is TGTGCCAGCAGTTTAGTGGTTAGCGGGGCAGATACGCAGTATTTT. It encodes CASSLVVSGADTQYF.

This clonotype was counted only a few times. The chain combines TRBV6-5 with TRBJ2-7; the match to TRBD2 covers 11 bases. Germline V gene lookup returns CDR1 MNHEY and CDR2 SVGAGI. Trimming took 5 bases from V and 2 from J; bases not matched to a gene: 5. This CDR3 is 15 amino acids long. This chain's CDR3 is CASSLNSGGAYEQYF. The CDR3 region has the DNA TGTGCCAGCAGTCTCAATAGCGGGGGGGCCTACGAGCAGTACTTC.

A note on this clonotype: A read error may account for a junction end that differs from germline. The chain has TRBV12-3 or TRBV12-4 and TRBJ2-1; D remains unclear. The CDR3 has 15 residues. The CDR3: CASSLASSSYNEQLF. The CDR3 DNA follows: TGTGCCAGCAGTTTAGCTAGTAGCTCCTACAATGAGCAGCTCTTC.

V and J are TRBV7-2 and TRBJ1-6; D is unclear. Germline CDR1 SGHTA, CDR2 FQGNSA. The V gene lost 4 bases and the J gene lost 7 bases, with 17 bases spanning the gap. The CDR3 length is 16 residues. The CDR3 DNA reads TGTGCCAGCAGCTCGCGTCAACAGCAAAACAATTCACCCCTCCACTTT. The encoded protein is CASSSRQQQNNSPLHF.

This chain connects TRBV11-1 to TRBJ2-7, with TRBD2 matching 14 bases. CDR1 and CDR2 (germline): SGHAT, FQDESV (reference sequence). V was clipped by 4 bases and J by 2 bases; unmatched bases: 4. The CDR3 has 16 residues. For the CDR3, the DNA is TGTGCCAGCAGCTCGGGACTAGCGGGAGACCCCTACGAGCAGTACTTC. This gives the protein CASSSGLAGDPYEQYF.

The chain uses TRBV4-1 and TRBJ1-2, with no clear D. V lost 5 bases, J lost 4 bases, and 17 bases lay in between. CDR3 length equals 15 residues. Germline CDR1 and CDR2: MGHRA and YSYEKL. The CDR3 region is CASSSRSTSTYGYTF. The CDR3 coding sequence is TGCGCCAGCAGCAGCCGGAGCACCTCAACCTATGGCTACACCTTC.

This chain uses TRBV7-9 with TRBJ1-6; no clear D gene. Trimming left V 8 bases short and J 12 bases short, with 8 bases between. The CDR3 has 10 amino acids. Germline V gives CDR1 SEHNR, CDR2 FQNEAQ (reference sequence). The CDR3 DNA follows: TGTGCCAGCTCAGATGGACCCCTCCACTTT. Translating it yields CASSDGPLHF.